This T cell receptor (beta chain) was identified in a study of blood T cell repertoires in COVID-19. Turning to the study itself: Italy, Spain and the United States were the sources of the convalescent and acute COVID-19 samples.

Original processing notes: Amplified reference gene primers provided the basis for estimating nucleated cell counts. The repertoire was sequenced with immunoSEQ multiplex PCR; TCRdb's copy has only in-frame clones and lacks some. Clonal size and the V and J genes are those of that table, whereas D and trimming came from the DNA. The data show roughly 180,000 clones, 80% to 90% seen once. Germline V gives CDR1 GTSNPN, CDR2 SVGIG (reference sequence). The CDR3 contains 15 residues. J gave up 3 bases and V 0 bases, and 5 bases lay outside the gene matches. Participant-given clinical history determined each cohort assignment.

This clonotype originated in a woman aged 50 to 60 in a cohort exposed to, infected with or recovered from COVID-19 (not recorded which). The material sequenced was PBMCs or T cells enriched from blood (not recorded which). V gene TRBV30 combines with J gene TRBJ2-1; 7 bases fit TRBD1. The CDR3 spells CAWSVQGNSYNEQFF. CDR3 nucleotide sequence: TGTGCCTGGAGTGTACAGGGGAACAGCTACAATGAGCAGTTCTTC.